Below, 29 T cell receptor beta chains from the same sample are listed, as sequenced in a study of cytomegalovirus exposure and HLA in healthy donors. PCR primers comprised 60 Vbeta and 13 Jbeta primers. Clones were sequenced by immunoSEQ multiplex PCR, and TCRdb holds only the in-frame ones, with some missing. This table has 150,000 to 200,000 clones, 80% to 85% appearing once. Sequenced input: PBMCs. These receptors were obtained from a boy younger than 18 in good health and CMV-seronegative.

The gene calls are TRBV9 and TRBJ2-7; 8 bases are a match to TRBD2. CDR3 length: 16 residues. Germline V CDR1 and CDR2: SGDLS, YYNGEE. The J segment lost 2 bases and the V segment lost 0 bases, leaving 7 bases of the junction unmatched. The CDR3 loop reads CASSVVVDGGAYEQYF. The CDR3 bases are TGTGCCAGCAGCGTAGTAGTCGACGGGGGGGCCTACGAGCAGTACTTC.

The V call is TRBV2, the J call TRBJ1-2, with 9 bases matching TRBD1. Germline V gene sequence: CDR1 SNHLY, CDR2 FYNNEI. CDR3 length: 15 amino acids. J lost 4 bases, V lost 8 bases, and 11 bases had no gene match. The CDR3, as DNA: TGTGCCAGCGATCCACAGGGGGCGGAGGGCTATGGCTACACCTTC. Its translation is CASDPQGAEGYGYTF.

The CDR3 DNA is TGTGCCAGCATTCCAGGGCGTAATGAGCAGTTCTTC. Translating it yields CASIPGRNEQFF. The chain has TRBV2 and TRBJ2-1; D may be TRBD1 (5 bases). Per the germline V gene, CDR1 is SNHLY and CDR2 is FYNNEI. Trimming shortened V by 7 bases and J by 7 bases, and 11 bases separated the two germline ends. This CDR3 region has 12 residues.

CDR3 bases: TGTGCCAGCAGCCAGAACTATGGCTACACCTTC. It yields the protein CASSQNYGYTF. V is TRBV7-2 and J is TRBJ1-2, with D uncertain. CDR1 SGHTA and CDR2 FQGNSA come from the germline V gene. The CDR3 totals 11 residues. V gave up 5 bases and J gave up 2 bases, with 3 bases separating them.

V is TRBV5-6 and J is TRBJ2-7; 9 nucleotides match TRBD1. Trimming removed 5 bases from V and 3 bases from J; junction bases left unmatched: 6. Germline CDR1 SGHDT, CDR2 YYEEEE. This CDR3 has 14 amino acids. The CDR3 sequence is CASSPPTGGYEQYF. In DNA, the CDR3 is TGTGCCAGCAGTCCCCCGACAGGGGGCTACGAGCAGTACTTC.

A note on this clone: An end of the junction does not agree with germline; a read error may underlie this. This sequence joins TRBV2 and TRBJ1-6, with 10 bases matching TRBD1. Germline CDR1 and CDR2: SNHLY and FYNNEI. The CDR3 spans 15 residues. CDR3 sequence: CASSEPGQGNSPFHF. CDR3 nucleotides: TGTGCCAGCAGTGAACCGGGACAGGGGAATTCACCCTTCCACTTT.

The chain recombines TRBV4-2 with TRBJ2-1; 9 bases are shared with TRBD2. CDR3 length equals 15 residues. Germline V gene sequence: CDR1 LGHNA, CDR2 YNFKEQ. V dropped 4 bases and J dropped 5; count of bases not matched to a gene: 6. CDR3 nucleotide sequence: TGTGCCAGCAGCCTCACGACTAGCGGAAACAATGAGCAGTTCTTC. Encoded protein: CASSLTTSGNNEQFF.

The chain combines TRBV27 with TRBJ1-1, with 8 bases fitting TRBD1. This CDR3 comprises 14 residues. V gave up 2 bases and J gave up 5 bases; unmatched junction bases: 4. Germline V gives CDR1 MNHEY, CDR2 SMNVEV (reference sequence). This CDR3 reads CASSLQGAGTEAFF. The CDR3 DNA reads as TGTGCCAGCAGTTTACAGGGGGCGGGGACTGAAGCTTTCTTT.

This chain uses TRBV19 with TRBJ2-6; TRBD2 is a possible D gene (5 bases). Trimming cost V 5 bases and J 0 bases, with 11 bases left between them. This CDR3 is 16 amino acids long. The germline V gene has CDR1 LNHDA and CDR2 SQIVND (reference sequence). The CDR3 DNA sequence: TGTGCCAGTAGTGGCCCCGGGATCTCTGGGGCCAACGTCCTGACTTTC. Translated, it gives CASSGPGISGANVLTF.

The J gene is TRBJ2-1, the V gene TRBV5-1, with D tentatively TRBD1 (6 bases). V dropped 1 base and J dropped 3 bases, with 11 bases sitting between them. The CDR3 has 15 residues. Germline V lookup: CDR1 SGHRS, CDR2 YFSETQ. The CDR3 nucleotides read TGCGCCAGCAGCTTGCGTGGGGGCGGCTACAATGAGCAGTTCTTC. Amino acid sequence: CASSLRGGGYNEQFF.

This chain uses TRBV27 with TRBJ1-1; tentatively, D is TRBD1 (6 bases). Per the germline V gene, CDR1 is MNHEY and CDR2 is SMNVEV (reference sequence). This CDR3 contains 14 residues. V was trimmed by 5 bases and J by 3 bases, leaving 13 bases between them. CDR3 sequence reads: CASSPYTGHTEAFF. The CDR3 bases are TGTGCCAGCAGTCCGTATACAGGGCACACTGAAGCTTTCTTT.

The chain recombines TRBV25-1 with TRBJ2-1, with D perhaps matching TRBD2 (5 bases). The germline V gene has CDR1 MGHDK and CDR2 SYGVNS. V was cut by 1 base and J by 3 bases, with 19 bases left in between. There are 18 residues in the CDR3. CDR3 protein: CASSELGGGSGFYNEQFF. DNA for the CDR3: TGTGCCAGCAGTGAATTAGGTGGTGGGAGCGGATTCTACAATGAGCAGTTCTTC.

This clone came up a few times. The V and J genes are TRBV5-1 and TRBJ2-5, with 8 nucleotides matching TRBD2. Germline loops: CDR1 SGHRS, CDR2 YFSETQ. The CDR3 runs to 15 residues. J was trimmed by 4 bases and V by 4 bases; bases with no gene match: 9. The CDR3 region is CASSLGTRGGETQYF. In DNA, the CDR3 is TGCGCCAGCAGCCTAGGGACTAGGGGAGGAGAGACCCAGTACTTC.

CDR3 DNA sequence: TGTGCCAGCAGTGATAGCAGTCCCTCCGTGGGTGAAGCTTTCTTT. As protein: CASSDSSPSVGEAFF. The rearrangement uses TRBV2 and TRBJ1-1; D is uncertain. CDR3 length equals 15 residues. Germline V gene sequence: CDR1 SNHLY, CDR2 FYNNEI. V was cut by 3 bases and J by 7 bases, with 18 bases left in between.

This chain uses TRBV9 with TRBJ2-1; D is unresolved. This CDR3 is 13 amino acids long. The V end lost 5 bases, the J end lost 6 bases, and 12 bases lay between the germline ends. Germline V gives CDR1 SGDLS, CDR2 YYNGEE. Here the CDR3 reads CASSRDSRNEQFF. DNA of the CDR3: TGTGCCAGCAGTCGCGACTCCCGCAATGAGCAGTTCTTC.

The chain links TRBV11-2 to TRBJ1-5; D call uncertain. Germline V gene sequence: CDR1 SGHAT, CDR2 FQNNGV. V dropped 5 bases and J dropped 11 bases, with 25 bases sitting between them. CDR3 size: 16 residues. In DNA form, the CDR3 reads TGTGCCAGCAGCCTACAACCGGCTACCGGCCCTGGAGCCCAGCATTTT. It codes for CASSLQPATGPGAQHF. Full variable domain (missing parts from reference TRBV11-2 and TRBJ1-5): EAGVAQSPRYKIIEKRQSVAFWCNPISGHATLYWYQQILGQGPKLLIQFQNNGVVDDSQLPKDRFSAERLKGVDSTLKIQPAKLEDSAVYLCASSLQPATGPGAQHFGDGTRLSIL.

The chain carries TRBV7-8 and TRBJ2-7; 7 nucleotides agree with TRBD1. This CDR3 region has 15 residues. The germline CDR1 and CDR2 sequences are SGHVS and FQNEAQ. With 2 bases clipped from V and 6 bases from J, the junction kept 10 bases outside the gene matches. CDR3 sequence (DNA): TGTGCCAGCAGCTTACTCCGGGACAGACATTTCGAGCAGTACTTC. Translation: CASSLLRDRHFEQYF.

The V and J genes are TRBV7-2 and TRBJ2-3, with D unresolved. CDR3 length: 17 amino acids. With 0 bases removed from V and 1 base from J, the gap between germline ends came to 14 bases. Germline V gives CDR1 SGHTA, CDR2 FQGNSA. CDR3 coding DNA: TGTGCCAGCAGCTTAGCTGGAGCGTCCTTTGGCACAGATACGCAGTATTTT. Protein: CASSLAGASFGTDTQYF.

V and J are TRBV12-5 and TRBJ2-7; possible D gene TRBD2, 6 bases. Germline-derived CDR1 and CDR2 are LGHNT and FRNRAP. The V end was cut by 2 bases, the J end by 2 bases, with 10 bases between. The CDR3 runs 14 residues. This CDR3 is CASGLSGLPYEQYF. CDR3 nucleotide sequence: TGTGCTAGTGGTTTGTCGGGACTTCCCTACGAGCAGTACTTC.

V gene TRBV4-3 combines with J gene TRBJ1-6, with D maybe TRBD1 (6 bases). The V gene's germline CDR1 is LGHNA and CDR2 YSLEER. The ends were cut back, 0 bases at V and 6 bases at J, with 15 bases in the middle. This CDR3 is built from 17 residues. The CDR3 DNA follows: TGCGCCAGCAGCCAAGAATCCGGCCAGGGGATTAATTCACCCCTCCACTTT. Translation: CASSQESGQGINSPLHF.

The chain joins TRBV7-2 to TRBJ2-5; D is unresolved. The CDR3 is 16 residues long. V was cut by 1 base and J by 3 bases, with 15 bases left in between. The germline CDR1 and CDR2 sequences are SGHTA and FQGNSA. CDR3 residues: CASSLDDMPEKETQYF. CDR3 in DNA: TGTGCCAGCAGCTTAGATGACATGCCCGAGAAAGAGACCCAGTACTTC.

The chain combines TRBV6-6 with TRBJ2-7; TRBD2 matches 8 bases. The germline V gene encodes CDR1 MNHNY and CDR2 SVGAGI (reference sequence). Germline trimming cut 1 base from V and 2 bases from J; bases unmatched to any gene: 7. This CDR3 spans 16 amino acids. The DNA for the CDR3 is TGTGCCAGCAGTTACTTAGGACTAGCACGGACCTACGAGCAGTACTTC. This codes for CASSYLGLARTYEQYF.

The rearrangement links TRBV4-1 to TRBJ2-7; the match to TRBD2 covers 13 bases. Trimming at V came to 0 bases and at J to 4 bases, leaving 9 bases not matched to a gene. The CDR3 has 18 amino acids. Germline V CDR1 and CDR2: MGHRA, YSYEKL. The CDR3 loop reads CASSQDQPGLAGAYEQYF. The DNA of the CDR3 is TGCGCCAGCAGCCAAGATCAGCCCGGACTAGCGGGAGCTTACGAGCAGTACTTC.

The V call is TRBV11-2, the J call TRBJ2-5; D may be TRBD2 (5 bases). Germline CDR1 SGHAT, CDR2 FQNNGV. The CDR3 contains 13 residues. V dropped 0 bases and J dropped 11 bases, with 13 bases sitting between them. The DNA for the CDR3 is TGTGCCAGCAGCTTAGAGCCCGTCGGGGAGCAGTACTTC. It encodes CASSLEPVGEQYF.

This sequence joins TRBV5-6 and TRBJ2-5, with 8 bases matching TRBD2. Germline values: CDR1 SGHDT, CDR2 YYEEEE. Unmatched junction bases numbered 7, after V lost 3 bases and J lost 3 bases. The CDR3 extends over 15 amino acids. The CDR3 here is CASSSPGLAKETQYF. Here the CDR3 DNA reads TGTGCCAGCAGCTCCCCCGGACTAGCAAAAGAGACCCAGTACTTC.

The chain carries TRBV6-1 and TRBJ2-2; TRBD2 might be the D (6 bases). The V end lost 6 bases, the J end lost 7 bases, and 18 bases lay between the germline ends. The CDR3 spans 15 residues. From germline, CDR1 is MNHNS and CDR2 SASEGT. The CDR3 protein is CASSEGQGLHGELFF. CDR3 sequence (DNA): TGTGCCAGCAGCGAGGGGCAGGGACTTCACGGGGAGCTGTTTTTT.

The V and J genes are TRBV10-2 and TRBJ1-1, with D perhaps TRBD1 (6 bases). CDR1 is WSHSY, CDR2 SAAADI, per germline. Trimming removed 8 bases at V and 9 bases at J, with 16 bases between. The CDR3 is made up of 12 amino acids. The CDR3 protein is CASGRGSYKAFF. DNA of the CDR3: TGCGCCAGCGGCAGGGGAAGTTATAAAGCTTTCTTT.

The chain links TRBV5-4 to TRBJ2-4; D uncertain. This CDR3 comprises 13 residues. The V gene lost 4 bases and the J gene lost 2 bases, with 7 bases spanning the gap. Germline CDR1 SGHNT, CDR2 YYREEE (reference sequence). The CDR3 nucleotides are TGTGCCAGCAGCCCGTCTTCCAAAAACATTCAGTACTTC. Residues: CASSPSSKNIQYF. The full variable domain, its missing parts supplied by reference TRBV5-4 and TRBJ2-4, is ETGVTQSPTHLIKTRGQQVTLRCSSQSGHNTVSWYQQALGQGPQFIFQYYREEENGRGNFPPRFSGLQFPNYSSELNVNALELDDSALYLCASSPSSKNIQYFGAGTRLSVL.

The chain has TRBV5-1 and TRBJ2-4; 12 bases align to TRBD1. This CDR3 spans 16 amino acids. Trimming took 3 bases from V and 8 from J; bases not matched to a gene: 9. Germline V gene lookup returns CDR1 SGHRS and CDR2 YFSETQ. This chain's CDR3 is CASSSGDRGPGDIQYF. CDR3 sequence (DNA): TGCGCCAGCAGCTCGGGGGACAGGGGGCCGGGCGACATTCAGTACTTC.